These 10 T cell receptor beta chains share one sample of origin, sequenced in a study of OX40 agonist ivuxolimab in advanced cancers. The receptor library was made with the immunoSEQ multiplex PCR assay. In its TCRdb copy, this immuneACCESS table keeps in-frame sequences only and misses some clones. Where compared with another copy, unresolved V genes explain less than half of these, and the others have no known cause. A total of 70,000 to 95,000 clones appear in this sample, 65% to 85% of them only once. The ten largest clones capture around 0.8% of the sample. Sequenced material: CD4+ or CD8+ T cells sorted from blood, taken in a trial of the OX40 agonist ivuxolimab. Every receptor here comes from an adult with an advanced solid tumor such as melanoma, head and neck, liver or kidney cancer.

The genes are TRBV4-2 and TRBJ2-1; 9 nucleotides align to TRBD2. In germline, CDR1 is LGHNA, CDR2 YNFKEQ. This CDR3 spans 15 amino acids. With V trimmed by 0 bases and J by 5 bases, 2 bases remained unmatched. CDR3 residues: CASSQEKRGDNEQFF. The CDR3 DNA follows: TGTGCCAGCAGCCAAGAAAAGCGGGGGGACAATGAGCAGTTCTTC.

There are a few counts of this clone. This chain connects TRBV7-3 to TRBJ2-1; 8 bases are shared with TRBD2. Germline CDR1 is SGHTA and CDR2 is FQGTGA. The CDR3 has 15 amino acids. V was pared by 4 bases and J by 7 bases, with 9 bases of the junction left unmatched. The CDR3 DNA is TGTGCCAGCAGCTCGTCGGGAGGGCCGGAGAATGAGCAGTTCTTC. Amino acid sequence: CASSSSGGPENEQFF. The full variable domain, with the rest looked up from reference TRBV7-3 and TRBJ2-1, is GAGVSQTPSNKVTEKGKYVELRCDPISGHTALYWYRQSLGQGPEFLIYFQGTGAADDSGLPNDRFFAVRPEGSVSTLKIQRTERGDSAVYLCASSSSGGPENEQFFGPGTRLTVL.

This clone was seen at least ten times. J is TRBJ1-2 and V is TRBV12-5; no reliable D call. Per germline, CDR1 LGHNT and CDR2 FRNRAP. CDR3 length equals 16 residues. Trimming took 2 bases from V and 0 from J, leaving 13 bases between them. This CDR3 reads CASGLTPGGANYGYTF. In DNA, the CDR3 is TGTGCTAGTGGTTTGACCCCAGGTGGGGCTAACTATGGCTACACCTTC.

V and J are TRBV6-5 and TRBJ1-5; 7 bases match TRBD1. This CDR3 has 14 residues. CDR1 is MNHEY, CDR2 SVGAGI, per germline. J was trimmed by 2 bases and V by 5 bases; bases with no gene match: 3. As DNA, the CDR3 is TGTGCCAGCAGTATAGGACAGGGCAATCAGCCCCAGCATTTT. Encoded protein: CASSIGQGNQPQHF.

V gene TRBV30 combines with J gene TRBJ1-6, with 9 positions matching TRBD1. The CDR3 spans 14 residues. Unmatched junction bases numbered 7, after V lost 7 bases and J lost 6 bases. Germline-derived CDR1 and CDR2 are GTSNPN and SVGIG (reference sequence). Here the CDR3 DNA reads TGTGCCTTAACAGGGGGCAATGGTAATTCACCCCTCCACTTT. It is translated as CALTGGNGNSPLHF.

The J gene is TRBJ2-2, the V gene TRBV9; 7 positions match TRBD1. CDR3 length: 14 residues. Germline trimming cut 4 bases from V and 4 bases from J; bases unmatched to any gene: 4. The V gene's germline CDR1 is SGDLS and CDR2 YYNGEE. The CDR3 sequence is CASSRQGSTGELFF. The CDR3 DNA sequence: TGTGCCAGCAGCCGACAGGGATCCACCGGGGAGCTGTTTTTT.

As DNA, the CDR3 is TGTGCCAGCAAAGAAACAGGGCCAATGACTGAAGCTTTCTTT. It yields the protein CASKETGPMTEAFF. The V gene is TRBV2, the J gene TRBJ1-1; D is possibly TRBD1 (6 bases). The CDR3 runs 14 residues. The ends were cut back, 7 bases at V and 5 bases at J, with 17 bases in the middle. Germline CDR1 reads SNHLY; CDR2 reads FYNNEI.

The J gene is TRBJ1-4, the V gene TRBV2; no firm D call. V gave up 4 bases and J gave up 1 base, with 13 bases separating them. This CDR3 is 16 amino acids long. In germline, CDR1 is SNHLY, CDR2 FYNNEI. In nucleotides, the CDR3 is TGTGCCAGCAGTGCGGGGAAACAAGTAACTAATGAAAAACTGTTTTTT. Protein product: CASSAGKQVTNEKLFF.

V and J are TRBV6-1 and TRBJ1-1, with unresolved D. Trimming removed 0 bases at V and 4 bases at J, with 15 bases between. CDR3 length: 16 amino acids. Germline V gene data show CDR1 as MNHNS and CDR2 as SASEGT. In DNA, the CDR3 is TGTGCCAGCAGTGAAGCCGGGGTTTCATGGCCCACTGAAGCTTTCTTT. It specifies CASSEAGVSWPTEAFF.

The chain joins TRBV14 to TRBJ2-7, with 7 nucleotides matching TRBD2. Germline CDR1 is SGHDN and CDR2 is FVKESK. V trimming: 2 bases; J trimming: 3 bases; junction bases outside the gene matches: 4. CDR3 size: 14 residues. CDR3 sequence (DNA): TGTGCCAGCAGCCAAATGGGGGGGATCTACGAGCAGTACTTC. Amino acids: CASSQMGGIYEQYF. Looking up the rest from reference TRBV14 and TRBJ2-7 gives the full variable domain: EAGVTQFPSHSVIEKGQTVTLRCDPISGHDNLYWYRRVMGKEIKFLLHFVKESKQDESGMPNNRFLAERTGGTYSTLKVQPAELEDSGVYFCASSQMGGIYEQYFGPGTRLTVT.